These 9 T cell receptor beta chains share one sample of origin, sequenced in a study of shared clonotypes between healthy human individuals. Assay: immunoSEQ multiplex PCR; the TCRdb copy retains only in-frame clones and omits some. The sample records over a million clones, 78% being singletons. The sample was memory CD4+ T cells from PBMCs. Subset reported: CD45RA-negative fraction. Receptors originate from a man younger than 30 in good health. Some clones in this sample may be carry-over from other donors' samples.

This clone was seen only once. The chain uses TRBV10-3 and TRBJ1-1, with D maybe TRBD1 (5 bases). The CDR3 has 14 residues. Per germline, CDR1 ENHRY and CDR2 SYGVKD. The V end was cut by 0 bases, the J end by 7 bases, with 12 bases between. The CDR3 sequence: CAISESGRDHEAFF. The CDR3 DNA is TGTGCCATCAGTGAGTCGGGTAGGGACCATGAAGCTTTCTTT.

This rearrangement joins TRBV18 to TRBJ2-1, with 7 positions matching TRBD1. J lost 5 bases, V lost 5 bases, and 3 bases had no gene match. The CDR3 has 13 amino acids. The germline gives CDR1 KGHSH, CDR2 LQKENI. The CDR3 bases are TGTGCCAGCTCAGAGGGACAGAACAATGAGCAGTTCTTC. This translates into CASSEGQNNEQFF.

Regarding this clone: It may be a read error: a sequence one base away is much more abundant. In the same sample, other DNA sequences code for this CDR3. CDR3: CASSSRSSGANVLTF. CDR3 sequence (DNA): TGTGCCAGCAGCTCCAGGTCCTCTGGGGCCAACGTCCTGACTTTC. The J gene is TRBJ2-6, the V gene TRBV7-3, with D hard to call. In germline, CDR1 is SGHTA, CDR2 FQGTGA. This CDR3 comprises 15 residues. The V end was cut by 4 bases, the J end by 0 bases, with 7 bases between.

The CDR3 DNA sequence: TGTGCCAGCAGTTTCACGAACACTGAAGCTTTCTTT. This codes for CASSFTNTEAFF. The V call is TRBV28, the J call TRBJ1-1, with D unresolved. The V gene's germline CDR1 is MDHEN and CDR2 SYDVKM. V was shortened by 3 bases and J by 1 base, with 3 bases between the two germline ends. The CDR3 totals 12 residues.

The chain couples TRBV28 to TRBJ1-1; D remains unclear. The CDR3 sequence is 16 residues long. Germline CDR1 MDHEN, CDR2 SYDVKM. V gave up 8 bases and J gave up 0 bases, with 19 bases separating them. The CDR3 reads CASLPLEGQVNTEAFF. Written as DNA, the CDR3 is TGTGCCAGCCTTCCCCTCGAGGGTCAGGTGAACACTGAAGCTTTCTTT.

The chain links TRBV6-1 to TRBJ1-4, with a possible D match to TRBD1 (6 bases). The CDR3 loop spans 14 amino acids. Germline CDR1 is MNHNS and CDR2 is SASEGT. The ends were cut back, 7 bases at V and 8 bases at J, with 17 bases in the middle. CDR3 loop: CASTSAQRGEKLFF. CDR3 nucleotide sequence: TGTGCCAGCACCTCCGCCCAGAGGGGGGAAAAACTGTTTTTT.

In the case of this clone: This sequence may be a read error, since a much larger clone differs from it by one base. The chain joins TRBV5-1 to TRBJ1-1, with a tentative D call TRBD1 (5 bases). Trimming cost V 0 bases and J 2 bases, with 8 bases left between them. Germline-derived CDR1 and CDR2 are SGHRS and YFSETQ. The CDR3 loop spans 14 amino acids. In DNA, the CDR3 is TGCGCCAGCAGCTTGGGACAGCACAACACTGAAGCTTTCTTT. It codes for CASSLGQHNTEAFF.

In this sample, this clone turned up once. The chain employs TRBV4-1 and TRBJ1-1, with D maybe TRBD1 (5 bases). The CDR3 contains 15 residues. Trimming shortened V by 4 bases and J by 1 base, and 13 bases separated the two germline ends. CDR1 and CDR2 from the germline V gene are MGHRA and YSYEKL. The CDR3 region is CASSLGVTGNTEAFF. In DNA, the CDR3 is TGCGCCAGCAGCCTGGGGGTTACGGGGAACACTGAAGCTTTCTTT.

V is TRBV27 and J is TRBJ1-1; 10 nucleotides match TRBD1. CDR3 size: 16 residues. J was trimmed by 1 base and V by 5 bases; bases with no gene match: 7. Germline V lookup: CDR1 MNHEY, CDR2 SMNVEV (reference sequence). CDR3: CASSPGTGAGNTEAFF. The DNA of the CDR3 is TGTGCCAGCAGTCCCGGGACAGGGGCGGGGAACACTGAAGCTTTCTTT.